The entry that follows covers one T cell receptor beta chain sequence. Extracted from the samples, RNA was reverse transcribed into cDNA to serve as the sequencing template. Data came from immunoSEQ multiplex PCR; TCRdb stores just in-frame clones and leaves some out. The sample includes about 160,000 clones, approximately 60% seen only once; the top ten take approximately 15%. The sample's treatment: oral pan-JAK inhibitor, 5-10 mg twice daily. This record belongs to a study of CD8+ T cells in alopecia areata. The CDR3 consists of 16 residues. CDR1 and CDR2 from the germline V gene are MNHEY and SMNVEV (reference sequence). V trimming: 2 bases; J trimming: 4 bases; junction bases outside the gene matches: 8.

The sample in question was CD4+ T cells sorted from blood, obtained at week 24, from a patient treated with tofacitinib. This TCR was recovered from a human donor with alopecia areata. The chain employs TRBV27 and TRBJ2-5, with 9 bases fitting TRBD1. The CDR3 nucleotides read TGTGCCAGCAGTTTAATCTCGGGGACAGGGACAGAGACCCAGTACTTC. Its translation: CASSLISGTGTETQYF.